The text below deals with one TCR beta chain. Time point denoted: pretreatment peripheral blood. Each patient supplied 1 to 8 pretreatment and on-treatment samples. Data came from immunoSEQ multiplex PCR; TCRdb stores just in-frame clones and leaves some out. The table lists 70,000 to 85,000 clones, roughly nine tenths of them singletons. The entry originates in a study of PD-L1 blockade in urothelial cancer. Across the study: The authors examined blood 3 weeks (second dose) and 6 weeks after treatment start.

The germline V gene has CDR1 SGHRS and CDR2 YFSETQ. With 0 bases removed from V and 0 bases from J, the gap between germline ends came to 10 bases. CDR3 length equals 16 residues. The sequenced sample was PBMCs, obtained around atezolizumab (anti-PD-L1) treatment. The source of this sequence is a man between 65 and 79 years old with urothelial cancer. The chain couples TRBV5-1 to TRBJ1-3; D call uncertain. CDR3 sequence: CASSLVSRNSGNTIYF. The CDR3 bases are TGCGCCAGCAGCTTGGTTTCCAGAAACTCTGGAAACACCATATATTTT. Drawing the rest from reference TRBV5-1 and TRBJ1-3, the complete variable domain is KAGVTQTPRYLIKTRGQQVTLSCSPISGHRSVSWYQQTPGQGLQFLFEYFSETQRNKGNFPGRFSGRQFSNSRSEMNVSTLELGDSALYLCASSLVSRNSGNTIYFGEGSWLTVV.